The TCR beta chain described here comes from a study of early T cells in non-severe SARS-CoV-2 infection. Study-wide results and caveats: Clonotype matching in VDJdb favored anti-spike CD8 responses and did not capture private and CD4 specificities.

Via MiXCR, TCRdb re-called the 5' RACE reads, giving one row per CDR3 protein. The data contain approximately 58,000 distinct CDR3 sequences, approximately 6.7% of them singletons. Remarks on this clonotype: No antigen is known for it.

Germline V gene data show CDR1 as SGHAT and CDR2 as FQDESV (reference sequence). J was trimmed by 4 bases and V by 2 bases; bases with no gene match: 3. The CDR3 has 14 amino acids. Input material: whole blood. This sequence originates from an adult who was a healthcare worker with PCR-confirmed SARS-CoV-2 infection or an uninfected control (not recorded which). The chain carries TRBV11-1 and TRBJ2-3; 7 nucleotides match TRBD2. The CDR3 nucleotides read TGTGCCAGCAGCTTACGCGGGGGAGCAGATACGCAGTATTTT. This codes for CASSLRGGADTQYF.